This TCR beta chain was observed in a study of blood T cell repertoires in COVID-19. Study background: Some COVID-19 samples were acute and others convalescent; all came from the United States, Italy and Spain. In each case, the material was cDNA or gDNA derived from T cells, B-cell-depleted T cells, or PBMCs.

Original handling: Estimation of nucleated cell counts was performed using reference gene primer amplification. The protocol was immunoSEQ multiplex PCR, while the TCRdb copy is restricted to in-frame clones and leaves out a portion. For V, J and clone size, that table is used; D and trimming come from the DNA. The sample has over 250,000 clones; roughly 88% are singletons. The CDR3 runs 13 residues. V lost 7 bases, J lost 4 bases, and 6 bases stayed unmatched. Germline V lookup: CDR1 SNHLY, CDR2 FYNNEI. This clonotype was obtained from a woman aged 70-85 years with acute or convalescent COVID-19. The sequenced sample consisted of peripheral blood. This chain uses TRBV2 with TRBJ2-5; 7 nucleotides agree with TRBD2. CDR3 bases: TGTGCCAGCATCCGGGGGGAAGGAGAGACCCAGTACTTC. Protein: CASIRGEGETQYF.